This TCR beta chain was captured by sequencing in a study of cytomegalovirus exposure and HLA in healthy donors. The study, taken as a whole, reports: Analysis was performed later, and it showed HLA-associated TCR beta chains to be more clonally expanded than equally common others. A later analysis linked a missense variant in DCLRE1C to the trimming of TCR beta V and J genes.

Worth noting for this clone: Its antigen is unknown.

The PCR had 60 Vbeta and 13 Jbeta primers. The assay was immunoSEQ multiplex PCR, and TCRdb's table has in-frame clones only and misses some. The profile shows about 180,000 clones, 70% to 90% of them singletons. This receptor was identified in a woman aged 25 to 39 in good health and CMV-seronegative. The sample was PBMCs.

CDR3 sequence reads: CSVNLGQSTGELFF. As DNA, the CDR3 is TGCAGCGTCAATTTAGGACAGTCCACCGGGGAGCTGTTTTTT. The chain is built from TRBV29-1 and TRBJ2-2; D is possibly TRBD1 (6 bases). This CDR3 is 14 amino acids long. V dropped 6 bases and J dropped 4 bases, with 15 bases sitting between them. Germline V gene sequence: CDR1 SQVTM, CDR2 ANQGSEA.